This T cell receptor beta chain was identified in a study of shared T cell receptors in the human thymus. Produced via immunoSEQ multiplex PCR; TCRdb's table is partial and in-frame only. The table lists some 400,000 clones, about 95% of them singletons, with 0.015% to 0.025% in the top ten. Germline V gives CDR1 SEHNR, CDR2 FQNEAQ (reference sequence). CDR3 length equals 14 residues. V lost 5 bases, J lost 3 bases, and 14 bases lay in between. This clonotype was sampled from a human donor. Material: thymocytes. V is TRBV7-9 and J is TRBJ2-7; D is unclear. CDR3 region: CASSHRHGDYEQYF. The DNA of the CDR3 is TGTGCCAGCAGCCATCGACACGGCGACTACGAGCAGTACTTC.